This paragraph covers one T cell receptor (beta chain) sequence. Its specificity is not known. One junction end does not reproduce the germline sequence, and a read error may be involved. The sample originates from a study of tumor-infiltrating lymphocytes in primary liver carcinoma. Looked up from germline, CDR1 is SGHNT and CDR2 is YENEEA. The length of the CDR3 is 15 residues. Findings and limits, study-wide: It was in tumors, not blood, that the top-250-clone fraction was significantly higher (p = 0.039).

Unsorted whole blood served as the source of blood RNA, and germline DNA was extracted as well. The patients carried chronic HBV infection and had received no treatment. Starting from 500 ng of total RNA, TCR beta cDNA was produced with a primer in the constant region. For TCR beta, libraries were produced by three nested multiplex PCR rounds using slightly modified ARM-PCR. TRBV1-TRBV30 forward and Cbeta reverse primers drove the first two roughly 10-cycle rounds. TCRdb re-derived calls from the multiplex PCR reads in MiXCR, one entry per CDR3 protein. The repertoire consists of about 330,000 distinct CDR3 sequences, with 65% occurring once and the leading ten covering 5.5% to 7%.

The sequenced sample was peripheral blood. The TCR originated in a man in his forties with primary liver carcinoma and hepatitis B virus infection. This chain joins TRBV11-3 and TRBJ2-1, with D unresolved. For the CDR3, the DNA is TGTGCCAGCAGCTTAGTCATTGGTTCCTGCAATGAGCGGTTCTTC. This sequence encodes CASSLVIGSCNERFF.